The 9 T cell receptor beta chains in this list originate from one sample, sequenced in a study of T-cell memory formation after mild COVID-19. One entry per CDR3 protein, called by TCRdb with MiXCR from the 5' RACE reads. The sample holds about 270,000 distinct CDR3 sequences, about a sixth seen once. Material for sequencing was PBMCs or a T cell subset sorted from them (not recorded which). The receptors here all came from a man between 18 and 29 years old who had mild COVID-19 (a few samples of this study predate the infection). Cell type and time point are not known.

This clonotype was counted a few times. The chain has TRBV12-3 or TRBV12-4 and TRBJ2-7; tentative D call: TRBD1 (5 bases). V gave up 1 base and J gave up 6 bases, with 13 bases separating them. CDR3 length equals 14 residues. CDR3 coding DNA: TGTGCCAGCAGTTTAGGTCAGGGTCGCGGCGAGCAGTACGTC. This translates into CASSLGQGRGEQYV.

This clonotype appeared many times. The chain employs TRBV10-3 and TRBJ2-1; 9 bases are a match to TRBD2. The CDR3 consists of 12 residues. J was trimmed by 7 bases and V by 7 bases; bases with no gene match: 2. CDR1 and CDR2 from the germline V gene are ENHRY and SYGVKD. The CDR3 nucleotides read TGTGCCATCACGGCGGGGGGGAATGAGCAGTTCTTC. This translates into CAITAGGNEQFF.

This clonotype was observed a handful of times. J is TRBJ2-3 and V is TRBV6-2 or TRBV6-3, with D maybe TRBD2 (6 bases). The V and J ends lost 6 bases and 2 bases respectively, with 12 bases between them. Germline assignment: CDR1 MNHEY and CDR2 SVGEGT. The CDR3 covers 14 residues. The CDR3 DNA is TGTGCCAGCAGGGAGCGGGCGACCACAGATACGCAGTATTTT. Translated: CASRERATTDTQYF.

This clonotype has at least ten counts. The chain employs TRBV27 and TRBJ1-1; 9 positions agree with TRBD1. The CDR3 runs to 15 residues. J was trimmed by 3 bases and V by 3 bases; bases with no gene match: 5. Per germline, CDR1 MNHEY and CDR2 SMNVEV (reference sequence). The CDR3 spells CASSFEGQGHTEAFF. The DNA for the CDR3 is TGTGCCAGCAGTTTTGAGGGACAGGGTCACACTGAAGCTTTCTTT.

This chain uses TRBV9 with TRBJ2-5, with D maybe TRBD2 (5 bases). Trimming left V 0 bases short and J 2 bases short, with 11 bases between. The CDR3 is 15 residues long. In germline, CDR1 is SGDLS, CDR2 YYNGEE. The CDR3, as DNA: TGTGCCAGCAGCGTAGACTCAGCGGTTCAAGAGACCCAGTACTTC. Its protein is CASSVDSAVQETQYF.

There are many counts of this clonotype. The gene calls are TRBV20-1 and TRBJ2-3; no firm D call. Trimming left V 0 bases short and J 2 bases short, with 9 bases between. CDR1 is DFQATT and CDR2 is SNEGSKA in the germline V gene (reference sequence). The CDR3 is 14 residues long. The CDR3 loop is CSARDNRLTDTQYF. The CDR3, as DNA: TGCAGTGCTAGAGATAATAGGCTCACAGATACGCAGTATTTT.

This clonotype was found a few times. The chain recombines TRBV25-1 with TRBJ2-1; no definite D call. Between the trimmed V and J ends, which lost 0 bases and 3 bases, there was a span of 6 bases. This CDR3 has 14 amino acids. Looked up from germline, CDR1 is MGHDK and CDR2 is SYGVNS. In DNA form, the CDR3 reads TGTGCCAGCAGTGAATACGGGTTCTACAATGAGCAGTTCTTC. Translation: CASSEYGFYNEQFF.

This clonotype has a count of ten or more. Written as DNA, the CDR3 is TGTGCCAGCAGCTTAGCGCGATGGGGGGGTTCCACAGATACGCAGTATTTT. It translates to CASSLARWGGSTDTQYF. V gene TRBV7-2 combines with J gene TRBJ2-3; 7 positions match TRBD2. Germline-derived CDR1 and CDR2 are SGHTA and FQGNSA. J was trimmed by 2 bases and V by 0 bases; bases with no gene match: 8. The CDR3 runs to 17 residues. Drawing the rest from reference TRBV7-2 and TRBJ2-3, the complete variable domain is GAGVSQSPSNKVTEKGKDVELRCDPISGHTALYWYRQSLGQGLEFLIYFQGNSAPDKSGLPSDRFSAERTGGSVSTLTIQRTQQEDSAVYLCASSLARWGGSTDTQYFGPGTRLTVL.

In its sample, this clonotype was seen many times. The CDR3 bases are TGCGCCAGCAGCTTCGAACAGGGGGCAGTTATCTACGAGCAGTACTTC. Residues: CASSFEQGAVIYEQYF. The chain uses TRBV5-1 and TRBJ2-7; 9 bases align to TRBD1. Germline V gives CDR1 SGHRS, CDR2 YFSETQ. This CDR3 is built from 16 residues. J lost 3 bases, V lost 2 bases, and 9 bases had no gene match.